One and the same sample provided the 8 T cell receptor beta chains below, sequenced in a study of shared clonotypes between healthy human individuals. The table came from immunoSEQ multiplex PCR; TCRdb's copy has only in-frame clones and leaves some out. The table shows about 1.5 million clones, with around 98% occurring only once. Sequences were obtained from naive CD4+ T cells sorted from blood. Subset in this sample: CD45RA+ positively selected. The receptors were sampled from a man aged 30-40 years in good health.

The V and J genes are TRBV5-6 and TRBJ2-7; D is unresolved. CDR1 SGHDT and CDR2 YYEEEE come from the germline V gene. The V and J ends lost 2 bases and 6 bases respectively, with 3 bases between them. CDR3 size: 10 residues. As DNA, the CDR3 is TGTGCCAGCAGCTTCCCCGAGCAGTACTTC. This encodes CASSFPEQYF.

V usage is TRBV7-8 and J usage is TRBJ2-7, with TRBD1 matching over 8 bases. V was pared by 0 bases and J by 2 bases, with 3 bases of the junction left unmatched. Germline-derived CDR1 and CDR2 are SGHVS and FQNEAQ. The CDR3 consists of 15 residues. The CDR3 loop is CASSLAPGGPYEQYF. CDR3 DNA sequence: TGTGCCAGCAGCTTAGCGCCAGGGGGCCCCTACGAGCAGTACTTC. The variable domain in full, with the rest retrieved from reference TRBV7-8 and TRBJ2-7, is GAGVSQSPRYKVAKRGQDVALRCDPISGHVSLFWYQQALGQGPEFLTYFQNEAQLDKSGLPSDRFFAERPEGSVSTLKIQRTQQEDSAVYLCASSLAPGGPYEQYFGPGTRLTVT.

The chain links TRBV5-5 to TRBJ2-3; 7 bases fit TRBD1. Losses at the gene ends were 0 bases for V and 2 bases for J; bases not matched to a gene: 3. The CDR3 extends over 15 amino acids. Per the germline V gene, CDR1 is SGHKS and CDR2 is YYEKEE (reference sequence). CDR3: CASSLDRGPTDTQYF. The DNA for the CDR3 is TGTGCCAGCAGCTTGGACAGGGGCCCCACAGATACGCAGTATTTT.

The chain is built from TRBV10-3 and TRBJ1-2; D unresolved. Trimming removed 1 base from V and 4 bases from J, with 13 bases in between. The germline gives CDR1 ENHRY, CDR2 SYGVKD. The CDR3 runs to 15 residues. The CDR3 nucleotides are TGTGCCATCAGTGAGTTTCTTGGAACGGTCTATGGCTACACCTTC. This gives the protein CAISEFLGTVYGYTF.

J is TRBJ1-2 and V is TRBV18, with D perhaps matching TRBD1 (5 bases). The CDR3 totals 14 residues. From germline, CDR1 is KGHSH and CDR2 LQKENI. Trimming shortened V by 3 bases and J by 3 bases, and 11 bases separated the two germline ends. CDR3 sequence: CASSPGGPDYGYTF. The DNA for the CDR3 is TGTGCCAGCTCACCGGGGGGTCCCGACTATGGCTACACCTTC.

For this clone: The same CDR3 arises from other DNA sequences in this sample as well. This chain connects TRBV6-5 to TRBJ2-7, with D hard to call. The CDR3 consists of 12 residues. From germline, CDR1 is MNHEY and CDR2 SVGAGI. Trimming pared 2 bases from V and 2 bases from J, leaving 4 bases between. The CDR3: CASSYGPYEQYF. CDR3 nucleotides: TGTGCCAGCAGTTACGGTCCCTACGAGCAGTACTTC.

J is TRBJ1-5 and V is TRBV6-1; weak D call: TRBD1 (5 bases). V was pared by 6 bases and J by 2 bases, with 8 bases between. CDR1 and CDR2 from the germline V gene are MNHNS and SASEGT. This CDR3 region has 13 residues. The CDR3 nucleotides read TGTGCCAGCAGGGGGGTCGGCAATCAGCCCCAGCATTTT. This sequence encodes CASRGVGNQPQHF.

The rearrangement links TRBV28 to TRBJ1-1; 11 bases line up with TRBD1. The CDR3 spans 14 residues. With 6 bases clipped from V and 10 bases from J, the junction kept 10 bases outside the gene matches. The germline V gene encodes CDR1 MDHEN and CDR2 SYDVKM. The CDR3 sequence is CASSNLGQGGGAFF. The CDR3 DNA reads as TGTGCCAGCAGCAACCTGGGACAGGGGGGGGGAGCTTTCTTT.